The rows below give T cell receptor beta chains drawn from one sample of a study of early T cells in non-severe SARS-CoV-2 infection. One entry per CDR3 protein, called by TCRdb with MiXCR from the 5' RACE reads. The sample includes some 87,000 distinct CDR3 sequences, about 12% of them seen just once. Material: whole blood. All receptors come from an adult who was a healthcare worker with PCR-confirmed SARS-CoV-2 infection or an uninfected control (not recorded which). CDR3s include the opening cysteine and the closing phenylalanine or tryptophan. Each record gives: D gene, V gene, clone size, J gene, CDR3 DNA, CDR3 protein. The D gene is left open where the match is weak. The listing skips clone size in some rows; elsewhere it reads once, few, many or a size class.

d_gene: TRBD1; v_gene: TRBV7-9; abundance: .; j_gene: TRBJ1-3; CDR3nt: TGTGCCAGCAGCCCCGGTGGGACAGTTCTTAACACCATATATTTT; CDR3aa: CASSPGGTVLNTIYF
d_gene: TRBD1; v_gene: TRBV6-5; abundance: few; j_gene: TRBJ1-2; CDR3nt: TGTGCCAGCCTCCTAAACCCCGGACAGGGGGGAGAGACCTTC; CDR3aa: CASLLNPGQGGETF
d_gene: .; v_gene: TRBV11-2; abundance: .; j_gene: TRBJ2-5; CDR3nt: TGTGCCAGCAGCTACGGATACCAAGAGACCCAGTACTTC; CDR3aa: CASSYGYQETQYF
d_gene: .; v_gene: TRBV27; abundance: .; j_gene: TRBJ2-7; CDR3nt: TGTGCCAGCACCCATACCAGTGCAAGTTCCGAGCAGTACTTC; CDR3aa: CASTHTSASSEQYF
d_gene: .; v_gene: TRBV18; abundance: once; j_gene: TRBJ2-1; CDR3nt: TGTGCCAGCTCACCACCCTTGCACTCCCCATTTACCTACAATGAGCAGTTCTTC; CDR3aa: CASSPPLHSPFTYNEQFF
d_gene: .; v_gene: TRBV28; abundance: .; j_gene: TRBJ1-1; CDR3nt: TGTGCCAGCACCCCTAGCGTGAACACTGAAGCTTTCTTT; CDR3aa: CASTPSVNTEAFF
d_gene: TRBD1; v_gene: TRBV7-9; abundance: many; j_gene: TRBJ2-1; CDR3nt: TGTGCCAGCAGCTGGGACAGGGGACCCTACAATGAGCAGTTCTTC; CDR3aa: CASSWDRGPYNEQFF
d_gene: .; v_gene: TRBV7-2; abundance: many; j_gene: TRBJ2-7; CDR3nt: TGTGCCAGCAGCTCGACCGGGCCCTACGAGCAGTACTTC; CDR3aa: CASSSTGPYEQYF
d_gene: .; v_gene: TRBV30; abundance: many; j_gene: TRBJ2-4; CDR3nt: TGTGCCTGGAGTGCCAGGACAGTCCTAGCCAAAAACATTCAGTACTTC; CDR3aa: CAWSARTVLAKNIQYF
d_gene: TRBD1; v_gene: TRBV5-1; abundance: .; j_gene: TRBJ1-4; CDR3nt: TGCGCCAGCAGCTCGACAGGGGGCGGTGGTAATGAAAAACTGTTTTTT; CDR3aa: CASSSTGGGGNEKLFF
d_gene: .; v_gene: TRBV6-5; abundance: many; j_gene: TRBJ1-2; CDR3nt: TGTGCCAGCAGTTTTCAGGGTTCAAATGGCTACACCTTC; CDR3aa: CASSFQGSNGYTF
d_gene: .; v_gene: TRBV10-3; abundance: .; j_gene: TRBJ2-3; CDR3nt: TGTGCCATCAGTGGGAGAGGATTTAGCACAGATACGCAGTATTTT; CDR3aa: CAISGRGFSTDTQYF
d_gene: .; v_gene: TRBV11-2; abundance: .; j_gene: TRBJ2-7; CDR3nt: TGTGCCAGCAGCTTAGGTCCTTTATACGAGCAGTACTTC; CDR3aa: CASSLGPLYEQYF
d_gene: .; v_gene: TRBV20-1; abundance: .; j_gene: TRBJ1-5; CDR3nt: TGCAGTGCTAGAGATCTGGGAAATAGCAATCAGCCCCAGCATTTT; CDR3aa: CSARDLGNSNQPQHF
d_gene: TRBD1; v_gene: TRBV4-2; abundance: many; j_gene: TRBJ2-2; CDR3nt: TGTGCCAGCAGCCAGGGACAGTACGTCGACACCGGGGAGCTGTTTTTT; CDR3aa: CASSQGQYVDTGELFF
d_gene: TRBD2; v_gene: TRBV3-1; abundance: many; j_gene: TRBJ2-1; CDR3nt: TGTGCCAGCAGCCATAGCGGGAGCTCCTACAATGAGCAGTTCTTC; CDR3aa: CASSHSGSSYNEQFF
d_gene: TRBD1; v_gene: TRBV12-3/TRBV12-4; abundance: many; j_gene: TRBJ2-5; CDR3nt: TGTGCCAGCAGTTTAGACGGGACAGCTCTAGAGACCCAGTACTTC; CDR3aa: CASSLDGTALETQYF